This TCR beta chain was profiled in a study of beta chain features in type 1 diabetes. General study findings and limits: Amplification by PCR could prefer shorter templates, with the same effect in patients and controls. Among all four CD4+ subsets, Type 1 diabetes patients had TCRB CDR3s that were moderately but significantly shorter.

Per donor, one heparinised blood draw averaged roughly 120 mL. The authors reverse transcribed all of the isolated RNA, so sequencing captured expressed TCRB transcripts. It was found that naive, central memory and regulatory T cell samples averaged approximately 3.6 million reads. Repertoires were generated with immunoSEQ multiplex PCR, while TCRdb's copy carries only in-frame clones and drops some. This sample carries 500,000 to 800,000 clones, roughly an eighth of them seen once, and the ten largest clones take more than 0.1%. The V and J ends lost 3 bases and 11 bases, in that order; junction bases with no gene match: 6. The CDR3 covers 12 residues. Germline V gives CDR1 SGHTA, CDR2 FQGNSA. This clone came up many times. Its antigen is unknown.

This sequence joins TRBV7-2 and TRBJ1-1; TRBD1 aligns across 7 bases. Input material: naive CD4+ T cells from blood. The sequence came from a man aged 25 to 40 with type 1 diabetes. This CDR3 is CASSFIQGNAFF. The CDR3 DNA is TGTGCCAGCAGCTTCATACAGGGGAACGCTTTCTTT.